This T cell receptor beta chain is from a study of spatial heterogeneity in lung cancer (dated by TCRdb to the late 2010s). For context, the study as a whole: Beta-chain transcripts were consistently detected in greater numbers than alpha-chain transcripts, which likely reflected higher beta-chain transcript abundance. At surgery, both alpha and beta chains were TCR-sequenced in approximately 210 tumor regions, 64 matched nontumor lung samples and 56 PBMC samples. Nonsynonymous mutation counts, determined by whole-exome sequencing of tumor tissue, were related to TCR repertoire features. A strong correlation was found between TCR transcript counts in tumor regions and a T cell transcriptional module score from matched bulk RNA-seq. TCR alpha and beta repertoires were quantitatively compared across multiple tumor regions, matched nontumor lung and blood in non-small cell lung cancer. In the raw uncorrected reads, each unique combination of TCR and UMI appeared on average more than ten times. Broader findings and caveats from the paper: The number of expanded intratumoral alpha and beta TCRs correlated with the tumor nonsynonymous mutation count. The count of ubiquitous expanded TCRs correlated with the count of ubiquitous nonsynonymous mutations, and the count of regional expanded TCRs correlated with the count of regional nonsynonymous mutations. Confirming at a functional level the hypothesis that regional TCRs recognize regional mutations was considered to require additional single-cell paired TCR alpha and beta sequencing. Estimated TCR-seq coverage of tumor T cells was only roughly 7% for alpha chains and about 12% for beta chains.

The junction carries 9 bases between V and J, which are trimmed by 0 bases and 2 bases respectively. CDR1 and CDR2 (KGHSH, LQKENI) derive from the germline V gene. Taken from cysteine to phenylalanine, the CDR3 has 15 residues. Only the CDR3 DNA stays, 45 bases, in frame from base 1. Reading the label with the study, this specimen's time point is: sample taken at primary tumor resection. The donors were 70 or so patients from the lung TRACERx cohort who had early-stage, untreated non-small cell lung cancer. Whole RNA extracted from tumor and nontumor lung tissue, or from cryopreserved PBMC samples, was used for TCR sequencing without cell sorting. Patients were selected for TCR sequencing only if sufficient RNA was available from at least two tumor regions. Before selection, tumor and adjacent nontumor lung specimens were reviewed by a lung pathologist. The library was built by means of 5' RACE. Sequencing used a NextSeq 500. To allow correction of PCR and sequencing errors, the TCR library protocol tagged every TCR cDNA molecule with a unique molecular identifier. The authors' analysis ran thus. Decombinator tools were used for TCR identification, UMI-based error correction and CDR3 extraction. Expanded TCRs were defined as those above a frequency of 2 per 1,000, corresponding to the top 1% of the tumor frequency distribution. Expanded tumor TCRs statistically deemed absent (corrected P<0.05) from at least one tumor region were classed as regional, and all other expanded tumor TCRs were classed as ubiquitous. Renyi diversity was computed with the R vegan package after each repertoire had been subsampled 100 times to 5,000 TCRs. CDR3 similarity networks were built from amino acid triplet string-kernel similarity, connecting CDR3s with pairwise similarity above 0.82. TCRdb trimmed public reads at Q25 via fastp, called clones via MiXCR and kept in-frame beta chains. Rows with one shared CDR3 protein collapse into an entry with the most common genes and DNA. The V and J calls were determined by TCRdb, not by the authors. The sample yields about 24,000 distinct CDR3 sequences; under 9% were counted once. The ten largest clonotypes hold 7.7% of the sample.

Many counts were recorded for this clonotype. No antigen is known for it. No qualities accompany the bases; no much larger clone lies one base away. The sequences come from lung tumor tissue, collected at surgery. This TCR was sampled from a male donor with early-stage non-small cell lung cancer. This receptor chain uses TRBV18 and TRBJ2-3; TRBD1 is a weak D gene call, 5 bases matching. The DNA sequence is TGTGCCAGCTCACCACCTCTACAGGACACAGATACGCAGTATTTT. It codes for CASSPPLQDTDTQYF. The full variable domain, with segments outside the CDR3 supplied by the reference TRBV18 and TRBJ2-3 proteins, appears as NAGVMQNPRHLVRRRGQEARLRCSPMKGHSHVYWYRQLPEEGLKFMVYLQKENIIDESGMPKERFSAEFPKEGPSILRIQQVVRGDSAAYFCASSPPLQDTDTQYFGPGTRLTVL.